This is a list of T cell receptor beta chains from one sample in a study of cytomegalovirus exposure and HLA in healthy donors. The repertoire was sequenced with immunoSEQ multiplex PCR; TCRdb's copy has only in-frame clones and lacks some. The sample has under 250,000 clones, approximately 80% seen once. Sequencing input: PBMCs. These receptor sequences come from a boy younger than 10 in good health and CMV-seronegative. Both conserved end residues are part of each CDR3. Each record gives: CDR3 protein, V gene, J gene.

CATSRAPGYYEQYF,TRBV15,TRBJ2-7
CAWAGGLSKNIQYF,TRBV30,TRBJ2-4
CASSQGVGTPGYEQFF,TRBV4-1,TRBJ2-1
CASRVGGGNEQYF,TRBV7-2,TRBJ2-7
CASSLAREFYGYTF,TRBV5-1,TRBJ1-2
CAWSVSWRDLYYGYTF,TRBV30,TRBJ1-2
CASSLDGGNTDTQYF,TRBV5-6,TRBJ2-3
CASSGWTSGLGETQYF,TRBV5-6,TRBJ2-5
CAASSQAKRGTDTQYF,TRBV10-3,TRBJ2-3
CAGVTYGYTF,TRBV9,TRBJ1-2
CASSSGGVYEQYF,TRBV11-2,TRBJ2-7
CAITGTSVDWTGELFF,TRBV10-3,TRBJ2-2
CASTLPTGGTDTQYF,TRBV5-1,TRBJ2-3
CASRTGYEQYF,TRBV6-5,TRBJ2-7
CATSRDQKMPYGYTF,TRBV15,TRBJ1-2
CASDRGPGNTIYF,TRBV6-6,TRBJ1-3
CASSLTGTDYGYTF,TRBV7-3,TRBJ1-2
CASSLQDTDTQYF,TRBV5-6,TRBJ2-3
CASSYKAVSYNEQFF,TRBV6-6,TRBJ2-1
CASSLSLGYTF,TRBV5-6,TRBJ1-2
CASSLGSSGSQETQYF,TRBV5-1,TRBJ2-5
CSVPDRAGELFF,TRBV29-1,TRBJ2-2
CATTGRIPYEQYF,TRBV27,TRBJ2-7
CASSLGGGLSYEQYF,TRBV13,TRBJ2-7
CASSEGHRNTEAFF,TRBV6-1,TRBJ1-1
CASTPWRDFSYEQYF,TRBV28,TRBJ2-7
CASSYGGTGSMETQYF,TRBV6-6,TRBJ2-5
CASSLVGSSNQPQHF,TRBV11-2,TRBJ1-5
CASRAGGESDTQYF,TRBV19,TRBJ2-3
CASSYGTSGSYEQYF,TRBV6-4,TRBJ2-7
CASRQGETQYF,TRBV2,TRBJ2-5
CASSITLAEDYEQYF,TRBV19,TRBJ2-7
CASSLASGSGFSYEQYF,TRBV11-2,TRBJ2-7
CAWNTGLTPNEQFF,TRBV30,TRBJ2-1
CASSYGLAGEGDTQYF,TRBV6-6,TRBJ2-3
CAISVNKNTEAFF,TRBV10-3,TRBJ1-1
CASSPWTGGNEKLFF,TRBV7-9,TRBJ1-4
CATSRRHEEAFF,TRBV15,TRBJ1-1
CATPRGRRNQPQHF,TRBV15,TRBJ1-5
CASSMGAPGANVLTF,TRBV19,TRBJ2-6
CAWSRGYEQFF,TRBV30,TRBJ2-1
CASSEQGTYEQYF,TRBV25-1,TRBJ2-7
CAWSGKGADEFGYGYTF,TRBV30,TRBJ1-2
CAWRRRGPLLNTEAFF,TRBV30,TRBJ1-1
CASSTSTAFYEQYF,TRBV19,TRBJ2-7
CASSGQTHTSGGYTF,TRBV2,TRBJ1-2